Listed below are T cell receptor beta chains from one sample, sequenced in a study of cytomegalovirus exposure and HLA in healthy donors. The protocol was immunoSEQ multiplex PCR, while the TCRdb copy is restricted to in-frame clones and leaves out a portion. The profile covers 150,000 to 250,000 clones, with roughly three quarters appearing a single time and roughly 1.2% taken by the ten largest. The specimen sequenced was PBMCs. Receptors were obtained from a woman in her twenties or thirties in good health and CMV-seronegative. Both conserved end residues are part of each CDR3. D genes are given only for firm matches. Clone size, where shown, is once, few, many, or a class for clones that have expanded.

CDR3: CASSYGYEATDTQYF; DNA: TGTGCCAGCAGTTACGGGTATGAGGCCACAGATACGCAGTATTTT; size: -; J: TRBJ2-3; V: TRBV6-5; D: -
CDR3: CAWSVPHLTGWGEKLFF; DNA: TGTGCCTGGAGTGTACCTCACCTGACAGGGTGGGGGGAAAAACTGTTTTTT; size: -; J: TRBJ1-4; V: TRBV30; D: TRBD1
CDR3: CASSRDRGPYTF; DNA: TGTGCCAGCAGCCGGGACAGGGGGCCCTACACCTTC; size: -; J: TRBJ1-2; V: TRBV5-6; D: TRBD1
CDR3: CASSEGRVTEAFF; DNA: TGTGCCAGCAGTGAGGGGAGGGTTACTGAAGCTTTCTTT; size: -; J: TRBJ1-1; V: TRBV25-1; D: -
CDR3: CASSHRNTGELFF; DNA: TGTGCCAGCAGTCACAGAAACACCGGGGAGCTGTTTTTT; size: once; J: TRBJ2-2; V: TRBV6-5; D: -
CDR3: CASSSTGFALYEQYF; DNA: TGTGCCAGCAGCTCGACAGGGTTTGCCCTGTACGAGCAGTACTTC; size: -; J: TRBJ2-7; V: TRBV7-2; D: TRBD1
CDR3: CASSQDRPGDQPQHF; DNA: TGTGCCAGCAGCCAAGATAGGCCAGGGGATCAGCCCCAGCATTTT; size: -; J: TRBJ1-5; V: TRBV4-2; D: -
CDR3: CASSAFYEEAFF; DNA: TGTGCCAGCAGTGCATTCTACGAGGAAGCTTTCTTT; size: -; J: TRBJ1-1; V: TRBV6-1; D: -
CDR3: CASSERAGLDIQYF; DNA: TGTGCCAGCAGTGAACGGGCGGGGCTCGACATTCAGTACTTC; size: -; J: TRBJ2-4; V: TRBV6-1; D: -
CDR3: CAIGQGQGSSYEQYF; DNA: TGTGCCATCGGTCAGGGACAGGGGTCCTCCTACGAGCAGTACTTC; size: -; J: TRBJ2-7; V: TRBV10-3; D: TRBD1
CDR3: CASSEGTAYNSPLHF; DNA: TGTGCCAGCAGTGAGGGGACAGCCTATAATTCACCCCTCCACTTT; size: -; J: TRBJ1-6; V: TRBV25-1; D: TRBD1
CDR3: CASSPQATGELFF; DNA: TGTGCCAGCAGCCCACAGGCCACCGGGGAGCTGTTTTTT; size: -; J: TRBJ2-2; V: TRBV6-4; D: -
CDR3: CASRPGWASGSETQYF; DNA: TGTGCCAGCAGACCGGGGTGGGCTAGCGGGTCGGAGACCCAGTACTTC; size: once; J: TRBJ2-5; V: TRBV5-4; D: TRBD2
CDR3: CASSQGQATDTQYF; DNA: TGTGCCAGCAGCCAAGGACAGGCCACAGATACGCAGTATTTT; size: -; J: TRBJ2-3; V: TRBV7-9; D: TRBD1
CDR3: CASSPGQGDDTGELFF; DNA: TGCGCCAGCAGTCCGGGACAGGGAGACGACACCGGGGAGCTGTTTTTT; size: -; J: TRBJ2-2; V: TRBV23-1; D: TRBD1
CDR3: CASSLALTSRAIYF; DNA: TGTGCCAGCAGCTTAGCGCTTACTAGTCGGGCCATATATTTT; size: -; J: TRBJ1-3; V: TRBV7-2; D: -
CDR3: CASNPGTGSNQPQHF; DNA: TGTGCCAGCAACCCTGGGACAGGGAGCAATCAGCCCCAGCATTTT; size: -; J: TRBJ1-5; V: TRBV6-5; D: TRBD1
CDR3: CASSKQGRVNYGYTF; DNA: TGTGCCAGCAGTAAACAGGGACGAGTCAACTATGGCTACACCTTC; size: -; J: TRBJ1-2; V: TRBV6-5; D: -
CDR3: CASSLAKVLRGYNEQFF; DNA: TGTGCCAGCAGCTTGGCCAAAGTACTGAGGGGGTACAATGAGCAGTTCTTC; size: once; J: TRBJ2-1; V: TRBV5-6; D: -
CDR3: CASSLLAGTYGYTF; DNA: TGTGCCAGCAGCCTCCTAGCCGGAACCTATGGCTACACCTTC; size: -; J: TRBJ1-2; V: TRBV7-9; D: -
CDR3: CASSSPGGRNEKLFF; DNA: TGCGCCAGCAGCTCCCCAGGGGGGCGGAATGAAAAACTGTTTTTT; size: -; J: TRBJ1-4; V: TRBV5-1; D: TRBD1
CDR3: CAWSGTENEKLFF; DNA: TGTGCCTGGAGTGGGACAGAAAATGAAAAACTGTTTTTT; size: few; J: TRBJ1-4; V: TRBV30; D: -
CDR3: CASSVAGTYLSYEQYF; DNA: TGTGCCAGCAGCGTAGCGGGAACCTACCTATCCTACGAGCAGTACTTC; size: -; J: TRBJ2-7; V: TRBV9; D: -
CDR3: CASRIGSENYGYTF; DNA: TGCGCCAGCAGGATCGGGAGCGAAAACTATGGCTACACCTTC; size: -; J: TRBJ1-2; V: TRBV5-1; D: -
CDR3: CASSVSPAGGSEDTQYF; DNA: TGTGCCAGCAGCGTTAGCCCAGCGGGGGGGAGCGAAGATACGCAGTATTTT; size: once; J: TRBJ2-3; V: TRBV9; D: TRBD2
CDR3: CASSYPGGAEAFF; DNA: TGTGCCAGCAGCTACCCGGGGGGGGCTGAAGCTTTCTTT; size: few; J: TRBJ1-1; V: TRBV4-2; D: -
CDR3: CASSEGGTAGELFF; DNA: TGTGCCAGCAGTGAAGGAGGGACAGCCGGGGAGCTGTTTTTT; size: few; J: TRBJ2-2; V: TRBV2; D: TRBD1
CDR3: CASSPPLAGAHEQYF; DNA: TGTGCCAGCAGCCCTCCTTTAGCGGGAGCCCACGAGCAGTACTTC; size: -; J: TRBJ2-7; V: TRBV11-2; D: TRBD2
CDR3: CASSPRQRWVNQPQHF; DNA: TGTGCCAGCAGCCCTCGACAGAGGTGGGTCAATCAGCCCCAGCATTTT; size: -; J: TRBJ1-5; V: TRBV5-6; D: -
CDR3: CASSSEITGLGTEAFF; DNA: TGTGCCAGCAGTTCCGAAATTACAGGGTTGGGCACTGAAGCTTTCTTT; size: -; J: TRBJ1-1; V: TRBV28; D: -
CDR3: CASSLRVQDEAFF; DNA: TGTGCCAGCAGCTTGAGGGTACAGGATGAAGCTTTCTTT; size: -; J: TRBJ1-1; V: TRBV5-4; D: -
CDR3: CASSPRTGNTDTQYF; DNA: TGCGCCAGCAGCCCCCGGACAGGGAACACAGATACGCAGTATTTT; size: -; J: TRBJ2-3; V: TRBV5-1; D: TRBD1
CDR3: CSVDKDEKLFF; DNA: TGCAGCGTCGACAAGGATGAAAAACTGTTTTTT; size: -; J: TRBJ1-4; V: TRBV29-1; D: -
CDR3: CASSRRETQETQYF; DNA: TGTGCCAGCAGCCGTCGGGAAACACAAGAGACCCAGTACTTC; size: -; J: TRBJ2-5; V: TRBV7-6; D: -
CDR3: CASTTNRDSYEQYF; DNA: TGTGCCAGCACCACTAACAGGGATTCCTACGAGCAGTACTTC; size: once; J: TRBJ2-7; V: TRBV27; D: -
CDR3: CASGLVLNVPYEQYF; DNA: TGTGCTAGTGGTTTGGTACTTAACGTCCCCTACGAGCAGTACTTC; size: -; J: TRBJ2-7; V: TRBV12-5; D: -
CDR3: CASSYERGAYEQYF; DNA: TGTGCCAGCAGTTACGAGCGGGGAGCCTACGAGCAGTACTTC; size: -; J: TRBJ2-7; V: TRBV6-5; D: TRBD2
CDR3: CSVGGHSNQPQHF; DNA: TGCAGCGTTGGAGGACATAGCAATCAGCCCCAGCATTTT; size: few; J: TRBJ1-5; V: TRBV29-1; D: -
CDR3: CASSNPTGNTEAFF; DNA: TGTGCCAGCAGCAATCCGACAGGGAACACTGAAGCTTTCTTT; size: few; J: TRBJ1-1; V: TRBV11-2; D: -
CDR3: CASSENGPAEAFF; DNA: TGTGCCAGCAGTGAAAATGGTCCGGCTGAAGCTTTCTTT; size: -; J: TRBJ1-1; V: TRBV2; D: -
CDR3: CASSLGLAGGLADTQYF; DNA: TGCGCCAGCAGCTTGGGACTAGCGGGGGGATTGGCAGATACGCAGTATTTT; size: -; J: TRBJ2-3; V: TRBV5-1; D: TRBD2
CDR3: CASSSTGAEEGYGYTF; DNA: TGCGCCAGCAGCTCGACAGGGGCCGAAGAGGGGTATGGCTACACCTTC; size: -; J: TRBJ1-2; V: TRBV5-1; D: TRBD1
CDR3: CASSQERGSTEAFF; DNA: TGTGCCAGCAGCCAAGAACGGGGATCCACTGAAGCTTTCTTT; size: -; J: TRBJ1-1; V: TRBV14; D: -
CDR3: CASSEDPFTGDYGYTF; DNA: TGTGCCAGCAGTGAAGATCCCTTTACAGGGGATTATGGCTACACCTTC; size: -; J: TRBJ1-2; V: TRBV6-1; D: TRBD1